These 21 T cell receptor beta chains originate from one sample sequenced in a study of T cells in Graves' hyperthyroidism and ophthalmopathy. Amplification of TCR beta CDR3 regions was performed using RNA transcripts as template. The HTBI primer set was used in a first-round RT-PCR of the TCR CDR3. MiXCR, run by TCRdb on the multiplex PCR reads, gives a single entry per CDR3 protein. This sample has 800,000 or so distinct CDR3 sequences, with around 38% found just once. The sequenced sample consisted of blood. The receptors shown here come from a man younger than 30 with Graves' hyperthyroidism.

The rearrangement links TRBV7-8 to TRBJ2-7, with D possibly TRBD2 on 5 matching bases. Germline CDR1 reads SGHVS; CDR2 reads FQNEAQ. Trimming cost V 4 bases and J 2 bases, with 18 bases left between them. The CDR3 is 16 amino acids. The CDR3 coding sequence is TGTGCCAGCAGCTCCTCCGGGATCCAGTCAGCCTACGAGCAGTACTTC. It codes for CASSSSGIQSAYEQYF.

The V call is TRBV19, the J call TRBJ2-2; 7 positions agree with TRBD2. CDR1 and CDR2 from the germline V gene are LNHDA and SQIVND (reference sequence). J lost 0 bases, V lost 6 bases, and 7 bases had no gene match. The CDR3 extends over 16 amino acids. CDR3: CASSPGGISNTGELFF. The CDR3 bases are TGTGCCAGTAGCCCCGGGGGGATTTCGAACACCGGGGAGCTGTTTTTT. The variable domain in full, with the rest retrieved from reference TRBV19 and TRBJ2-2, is DGGITQSPKYLFRKEGQNVTLSCEQNLNHDAMYWYRQDPGQGLRLIYYSQIVNDFQKGDIAEGYSVSREKKESFPLTVTSAQKNPTAFYLCASSPGGISNTGELFFGEGSRLTVL.

CDR3 in amino acids: CASSRGEVRVNEKLFF. DNA of the CDR3: TGTGCCAGCAGCCGGGGAGAAGTGCGGGTTAATGAAAAACTGTTTTTT. The chain is built from TRBV7-2 and TRBJ1-4; D remains unclear. Trimming pared 5 bases from V and 4 bases from J, leaving 17 bases between. The CDR3 sequence is 16 residues long. The germline V gene encodes CDR1 SGHTA and CDR2 FQGNSA. Variable domain in full (rest from reference TRBV7-2 and TRBJ1-4): GAGVSQSPSNKVTEKGKDVELRCDPISGHTALYWYRQSLGQGLEFLIYFQGNSAPDKSGLPSDRFSAERTGGSVSTLTIQRTQQEDSAVYLCASSRGEVRVNEKLFFGSGTQLSVL.

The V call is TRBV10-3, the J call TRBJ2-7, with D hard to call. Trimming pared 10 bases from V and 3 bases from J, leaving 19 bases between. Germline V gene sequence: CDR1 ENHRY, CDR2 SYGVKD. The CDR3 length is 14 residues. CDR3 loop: CASSPRGDDYEQYF. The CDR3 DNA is TGTGCCAGCTCACCCCGAGGAGACGACTACGAGCAGTACTTC.

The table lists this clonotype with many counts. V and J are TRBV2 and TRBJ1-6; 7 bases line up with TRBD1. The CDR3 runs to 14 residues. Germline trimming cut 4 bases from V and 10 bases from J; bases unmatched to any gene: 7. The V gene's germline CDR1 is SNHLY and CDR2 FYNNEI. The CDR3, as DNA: TGTGCCAGCAGTGTACGACAGGGAGCGTCACCCCTCCACTTT. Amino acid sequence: CASSVRQGASPLHF.

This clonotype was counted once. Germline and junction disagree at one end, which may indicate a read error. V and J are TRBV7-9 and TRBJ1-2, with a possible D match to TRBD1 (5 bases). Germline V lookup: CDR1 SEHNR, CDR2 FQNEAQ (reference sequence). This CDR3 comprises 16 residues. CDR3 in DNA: TGTGTCAGCAGCTTAGGGGACTACAGGTCCGACTATGGCTACACCTTC. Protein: CVSSLGDYRSDYGYTF.

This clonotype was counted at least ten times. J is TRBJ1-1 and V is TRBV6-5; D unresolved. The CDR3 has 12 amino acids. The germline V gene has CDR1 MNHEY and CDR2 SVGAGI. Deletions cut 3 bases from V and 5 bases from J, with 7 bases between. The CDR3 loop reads CASSYWGTEAFF. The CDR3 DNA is TGTGCCAGCAGTTATTGGGGAACTGAAGCTTTCTTT.

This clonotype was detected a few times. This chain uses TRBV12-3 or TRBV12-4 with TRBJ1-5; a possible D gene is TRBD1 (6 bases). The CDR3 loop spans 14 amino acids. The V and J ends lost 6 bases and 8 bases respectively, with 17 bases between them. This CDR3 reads CASRWGQGMEPQHF. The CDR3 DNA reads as TGTGCCAGCAGATGGGGGCAGGGGATGGAGCCCCAGCATTTT.

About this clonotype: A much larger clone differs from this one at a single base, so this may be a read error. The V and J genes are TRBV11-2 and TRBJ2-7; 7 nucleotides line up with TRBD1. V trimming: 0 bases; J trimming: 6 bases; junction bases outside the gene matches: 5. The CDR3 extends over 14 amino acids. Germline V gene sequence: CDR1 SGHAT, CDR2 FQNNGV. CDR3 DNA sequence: TGTGCCAGCAGCTTAGATCCCAGGGGGTTCGAGCAGTACTTC. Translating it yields CASSLDPRGFEQYF.

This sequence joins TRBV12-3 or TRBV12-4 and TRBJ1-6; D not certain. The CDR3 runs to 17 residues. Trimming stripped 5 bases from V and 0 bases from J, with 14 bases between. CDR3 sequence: CASSADAWSSYNSPLHF. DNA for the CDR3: TGTGCCAGCAGTGCGGACGCCTGGAGCTCCTATAATTCACCCCTCCACTTT.

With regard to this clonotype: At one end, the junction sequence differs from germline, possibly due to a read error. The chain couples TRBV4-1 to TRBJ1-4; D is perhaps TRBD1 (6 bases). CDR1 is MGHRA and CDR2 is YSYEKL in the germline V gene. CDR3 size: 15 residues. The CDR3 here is CASSQDGGQGEKLFF. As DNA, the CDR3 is TGTGCCAGCAGCCAAGATGGGGGGCAGGGTGAAAAACTGTTTTTT.

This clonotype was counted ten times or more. The chain's CDR3 is CSVKFSDESSYEQYF. CDR3 in DNA: TGCAGCGTTAAGTTTAGCGATGAGAGCTCCTACGAGCAGTACTTC. The V call is TRBV29-1, the J call TRBJ2-7, with a possible D match to TRBD2 (5 bases). CDR1 SQVTM and CDR2 ANQGSEA come from the germline V gene. The CDR3 is made up of 15 amino acids. Trimming took 5 bases from V and 0 from J, leaving 17 bases between them.

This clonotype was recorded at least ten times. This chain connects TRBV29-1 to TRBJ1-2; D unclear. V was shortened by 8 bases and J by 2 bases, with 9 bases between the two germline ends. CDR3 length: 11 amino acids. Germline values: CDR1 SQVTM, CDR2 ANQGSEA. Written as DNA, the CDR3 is TGCAGCCTCGGGCCGAACTATGGCTACACCTTC. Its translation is CSLGPNYGYTF.

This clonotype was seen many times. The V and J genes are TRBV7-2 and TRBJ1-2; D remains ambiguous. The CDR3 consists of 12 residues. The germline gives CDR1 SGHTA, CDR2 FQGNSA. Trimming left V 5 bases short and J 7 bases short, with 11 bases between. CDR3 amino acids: CASSQDWGGYTF. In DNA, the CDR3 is TGTGCCAGCAGCCAAGACTGGGGTGGCTACACCTTC.

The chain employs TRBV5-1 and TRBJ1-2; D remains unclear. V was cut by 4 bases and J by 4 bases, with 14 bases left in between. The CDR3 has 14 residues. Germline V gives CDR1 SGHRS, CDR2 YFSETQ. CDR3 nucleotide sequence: TGCGCCAGCAGCCCTGACCAAAGCGGCTATGGCTACACCTTC. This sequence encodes CASSPDQSGYGYTF.

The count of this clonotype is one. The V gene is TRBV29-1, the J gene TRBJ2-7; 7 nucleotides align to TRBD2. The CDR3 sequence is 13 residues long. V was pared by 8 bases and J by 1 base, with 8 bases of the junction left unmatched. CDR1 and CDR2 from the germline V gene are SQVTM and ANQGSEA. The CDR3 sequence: CSLGGWQSYEQYF. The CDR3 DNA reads TGCAGCTTGGGGGGGTGGCAGTCCTACGAGCAGTACTTC.

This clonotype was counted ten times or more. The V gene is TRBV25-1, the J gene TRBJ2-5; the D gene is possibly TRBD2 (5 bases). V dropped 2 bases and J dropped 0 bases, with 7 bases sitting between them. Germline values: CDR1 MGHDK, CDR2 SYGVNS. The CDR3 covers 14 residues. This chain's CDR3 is CASSEADYQETQYF. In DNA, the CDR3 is TGTGCCAGCAGTGAAGCGGACTACCAAGAGACCCAGTACTTC. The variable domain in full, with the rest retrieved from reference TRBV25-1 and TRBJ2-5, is EADIYQTPRYLVIGTGKKITLECSQTMGHDKMYWYQQDPGMELHLIHYSYGVNSTEKGDLSSESTVSRIRTEHFPLTLESARPSHTSQYLCASSEADYQETQYFGPGTRLLVL.

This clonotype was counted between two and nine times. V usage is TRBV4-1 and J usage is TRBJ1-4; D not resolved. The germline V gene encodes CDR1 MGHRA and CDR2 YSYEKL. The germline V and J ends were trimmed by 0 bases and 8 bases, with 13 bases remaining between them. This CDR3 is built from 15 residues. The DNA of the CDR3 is TGCGCCAGCAGCCAAGATCTAAGGAGGGAAGAAAAACTGTTTTTT. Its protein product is CASSQDLRREEKLFF.

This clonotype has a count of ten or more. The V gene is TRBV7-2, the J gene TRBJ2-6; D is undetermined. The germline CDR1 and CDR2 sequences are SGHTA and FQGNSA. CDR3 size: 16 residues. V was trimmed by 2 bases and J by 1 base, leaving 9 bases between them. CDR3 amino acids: CASSLTYRSGANVLTF. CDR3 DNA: TGTGCCAGCAGCTTAACATATAGATCTGGGGCCAACGTCCTGACTTTC.

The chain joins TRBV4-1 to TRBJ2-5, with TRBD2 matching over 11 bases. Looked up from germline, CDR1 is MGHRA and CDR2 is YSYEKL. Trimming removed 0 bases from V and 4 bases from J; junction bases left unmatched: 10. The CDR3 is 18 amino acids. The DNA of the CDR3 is TGCGCCAGCAGCCAAGAAGGGGCGGGACTAGCGGCCCGAGAGACCCAGTACTTC. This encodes CASSQEGAGLAARETQYF.

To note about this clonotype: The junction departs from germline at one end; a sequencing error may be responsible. This chain's CDR3 is CVSSPRPGERRYGYTF. The CDR3 DNA sequence: TGTGTCAGCAGCCCCCGACCCGGGGAACGTCGCTATGGCTACACCTTC. The chain is built from TRBV13 and TRBJ1-2, with no clear D. The V gene's germline CDR1 is PRHDT and CDR2 FYEKMQ (reference sequence). This CDR3 has 16 amino acids.